This is a list of T cell receptor beta chains from one sample in a study of blood T cell repertoires in COVID-19. The data were produced by immunoSEQ multiplex PCR, yet TCRdb's version contains in-frame clones alone and is incomplete. The sample has about 120,000 clones; over 75% are singletons. Sequencing was done on a sample of peripheral blood. These receptors all come from a man aged 50 to 59 with acute or convalescent COVID-19. CDR3s include the opening cysteine and the closing phenylalanine or tryptophan. The D gene is left open where the match is weak.

D gene,V gene,CDR3 protein
-,TRBV30,CASEGGAGTEGTEAFF
TRBD1,TRBV7-9,CASSPRDRENTGELFF
-,TRBV10-2,CASSEYGGRAEAFF
-,TRBV30,CAWAISIYYGYTF
-,TRBV12-3/TRBV12-4,CASSLRETQYF
-,TRBV27,CASSLRSITEAFF
-,TRBV5-1,CASSPGRYQETQYF
-,TRBV10-2,CASSETEFNTEAFF
-,TRBV3-1/TRBV3-2,CASSQDTGIEIDTQYF
-,TRBV12-3/TRBV12-4,CASSLGRAEAFF
-,TRBV5-8,CASTLFATASNEKLFF
TRBD1,TRBV5-1,CASSLVSGGLQETQYF
-,TRBV12-3/TRBV12-4,CASSSYHNEQFF
-,TRBV19,CASSIDGQNNQPQHF
TRBD1,TRBV10-1,CASRGSDREDSPLHF
TRBD1,TRBV27,CASSTLDRGLSSNSPLHF
TRBD1,TRBV5-1,CASSLTGFGNTIYF
-,TRBV2,CASSDRAANYGYTF
TRBD1,TRBV6-6,CASSPGQGTMNTEAFF
-,TRBV14,CASSQELAGTGTDTQYF
TRBD1,TRBV29-1,CSVGGTGEMEGYTF
TRBD2,TRBV9,CASSFSGASYNEQFF
TRBD1,TRBV2,CASTGGWEQYF
-,TRBV7-9,CASSLRLPESWDYGYTF
-,TRBV7-3,CASSLVGGGNEQFF
-,TRBV10-3,CAISEPTEGNTDTQYF
TRBD1,TRBV5-6,CASSSAGTGIEAFF
TRBD1,TRBV2,CASRDRGPEGGEKLFF
TRBD1,TRBV13,CASSLRGQIYNEQFF
TRBD1,TRBV29-1,CSGNTGGTGELFF
-,TRBV27,CASSWGTAETQYF
TRBD1,TRBV3-1/TRBV3-2,CASSQIWRGQGAYEQYF
-,TRBV7-2,CASGRSGLWTDTQYF
TRBD2,TRBV27,CASSLSRLAGEYEQYF
-,TRBV4-2,CASSQAPVTDNNEQFF
TRBD2,TRBV5-1,CASSSIGLAGDEQYF
-,TRBV7-3,CASSPDSNEQFF
-,TRBV2,CASSEQGLGQPQHF
-,TRBV13,CASSLQGRGRNYGYTF
-,TRBV7-9,CASSSTDTQYF
TRBD2,TRBV9,CASSVDTSGTYEQYF
-,TRBV7-9,CASSLVPNEQYF
-,TRBV3-1/TRBV3-2,CASSQELDRSYGYTF
TRBD2,TRBV10-2,CASSSGLAGDNEQFF
TRBD2,TRBV27,CASSLSIVAGGPDEQFF
-,TRBV19,CASSSQGWGELFF
TRBD2,TRBV6-1,CASSAGTSGSFLDTQYF
TRBD1,TRBV24-1,CATSDSQDRGSNYGYTF
TRBD1,TRBV6-6,CASSTDRGAYNSPLHF
TRBD2,TRBV7-3,CASSISGRASDTQYF
TRBD1,TRBV10-2,CASSETGGGQPQHF
TRBD1,TRBV2,CASSFQRTGGGSSGHF
TRBD1,TRBV18,CASSSRRTGDYGYTF
TRBD2,TRBV24-1,CATSDLPWTSGRAGGWDEQFF
-,TRBV4-1,CASSHYSEAFF
-,TRBV19,CASMPTGNTEAFF
TRBD2,TRBV27,CASSLPGLAGGYAPGELFF
TRBD1,TRBV11-1,CASSLFRTGDVQYF
-,TRBV5-6,CASSRGSIQYF